This T cell receptor beta chain emerged from a study of T cell clonotyping in hematopoietic cell transplantation. This clone has a single count. J was trimmed by 2 bases and V by 9 bases; bases with no gene match: 5. The length of the CDR3 is 13 residues. Per germline, CDR1 SNHLY and CDR2 FYNNEI. Time point in this sample: recipient sample about 28 days before transplant, after cytoreduction. Libraries were prepared by immunoSEQ multiplex PCR; TCRdb keeps only in-frame clonotypes and omits some of them. Here the sample spans approximately 80,000 clones, 90% to 96% being singletons. Sample: peripheral blood mononuclear cells, taken before stem cell transplant. The source of this sequence is a woman in her 50s with acute myeloid leukemia. Some clones in this sample may be carry-over from other donors' samples. J is TRBJ2-3 and V is TRBV2, with TRBD2 matching over 7 bases. The CDR3 nucleotides read TGTGCCAGGGGGAGCGGGGTCACAGATACGCAGTATTTT. Its protein is CARGSGVTDTQYF.